The 29 T cell receptor beta chains presented below share a single source sample, sequenced in a study of cytomegalovirus exposure and HLA in healthy donors. Researchers ran the PCR with 60 Vbeta and 13 Jbeta primers. The assay was immunoSEQ multiplex PCR, and TCRdb's table has in-frame clones only and misses some. The sample's table shows some 200,000 clones. The specimen sequenced was PBMCs. These receptors all stem from a boy younger than 18 in good health and CMV-seronegative.

About this clone itself: An end of the junction does not agree with germline; a read error may underlie this. The CDR3 loop is CASSARGGKNAEAFF. The DNA of the CDR3 is TGTGCCAGCAGTGCCCGGGGGGGAAAGAACGCTGAAGCTTTCTTT. The gene calls are TRBV2 and TRBJ1-1, with TRBD1 as a possible D gene (5 bases). The CDR3 covers 15 residues. Germline V gives CDR1 SNHLY, CDR2 FYNNEI.

The chain is built from TRBV6-1 and TRBJ1-1, with D unclear. The CDR3 contains 12 residues. The germline gives CDR1 MNHNS, CDR2 SASEGT. V lost 7 bases and J 4 bases, leaving 10 bases between the germline ends. CDR3 bases: TGTGCCAGCATGAGGGCCGGCACTGAAGCTTTCTTT. It codes for CASMRAGTEAFF.

The chain links TRBV9 to TRBJ1-1; D is undetermined. Trimming removed 3 bases from V and 0 bases from J, with 12 bases in between. Germline CDR1 reads SGDLS; CDR2 reads YYNGEE. The CDR3 is 15 amino acids. CDR3 amino acids: CASSGRGGLNTEAFF. The CDR3 coding sequence is TGTGCCAGCAGCGGACGGGGTGGCTTGAACACTGAAGCTTTCTTT.

This chain connects TRBV4-3 to TRBJ2-2, with a tentative D call TRBD2 (6 bases). Trimming left V 0 bases short and J 7 bases short, with 24 bases between. The CDR3 length is 19 residues. Germline CDR1 and CDR2: LGHNA and YSLEER. The CDR3 is CASSQDSVESAGSHGELFF. DNA for the CDR3: TGCGCCAGCAGCCAAGATTCTGTCGAGTCGGCCGGGAGTCACGGGGAGCTGTTTTTT.

J is TRBJ2-7 and V is TRBV7-9; a possible D gene is TRBD2 (5 bases). CDR1 and CDR2 from the germline V gene are SEHNR and FQNEAQ (reference sequence). Deletions cut 1 base from V and 0 bases from J, with 13 bases between. There are 16 residues in the CDR3. The CDR3 loop is CASSLEVLGSSYEQYF. DNA for the CDR3: TGTGCCAGCAGCTTAGAGGTCCTGGGGAGCTCCTACGAGCAGTACTTC.

The chain recombines TRBV9 with TRBJ2-3, with 10 bases fitting TRBD2. Germline V gives CDR1 SGDLS, CDR2 YYNGEE. The CDR3 is 18 residues long. V trimming: 0 bases; J trimming: 5 bases; junction bases outside the gene matches: 12. The CDR3 sequence is CASSVGLERGGVVDTQYF. DNA for the CDR3: TGTGCCAGCAGCGTAGGATTGGAGCGGGGGGGAGTTGTAGATACGCAGTATTTT.

The chain links TRBV20-1 to TRBJ1-1; D unresolved. This CDR3 is built from 11 residues. The V gene's germline CDR1 is DFQATT and CDR2 SNEGSKA (reference sequence). V lost 6 bases, J lost 10 bases, and 15 bases lay in between. CDR3 DNA sequence: TGCAGTGCGCCGACACGATTAGGAGCTTTCTTT. Its translation is CSAPTRLGAFF.

This sequence joins TRBV5-6 and TRBJ1-1; D possibly corresponds to TRBD1 (5 bases). Germline V gives CDR1 SGHDT, CDR2 YYEEEE. CDR3 length: 13 amino acids. Trimming cost V 5 bases and J 6 bases, with 14 bases left between them. DNA for the CDR3: TGTGCCAGCAGTAATACTTTAGGGGCTGAAGCTTTCTTT. It encodes CASSNTLGAEAFF.

The J gene is TRBJ1-1, the V gene TRBV19; 9 bases fit TRBD1. Germline V lookup: CDR1 LNHDA, CDR2 SQIVND (reference sequence). CDR3 length: 16 residues. Trimming took 3 bases from V and 3 from J; bases not matched to a gene: 8. The CDR3 loop is CASSIVQGAKDTEAFF. CDR3 in DNA: TGTGCCAGTAGTATCGTACAGGGGGCAAAGGACACTGAAGCTTTCTTT.

V usage is TRBV7-3 and J usage is TRBJ2-5; D ambiguous. The germline V gene encodes CDR1 SGHTA and CDR2 FQGTGA. This CDR3 region has 13 residues. V was clipped by 5 bases and J by 5 bases, with 12 bases between them. Here the CDR3 DNA reads TGTGCCAGCAGCCAAACTATGAGGGAGACCCAGTACTTC. This translates into CASSQTMRETQYF.

The V call is TRBV7-3, the J call TRBJ1-1, with no clear D. Germline loops: CDR1 SGHTA, CDR2 FQGTGA. The CDR3 consists of 13 residues. Trimming took 0 bases from V and 4 from J, leaving 6 bases between them. This CDR3 is CASSLTGSTEAFF. CDR3 sequence (DNA): TGTGCCAGCAGCTTAACCGGGAGCACTGAAGCTTTCTTT.

The chain is built from TRBV19 and TRBJ2-4; D might be TRBD2 (6 bases). Trimming cost V 4 bases and J 0 bases, with 22 bases left between them. CDR1 is LNHDA, CDR2 SQIVND, per germline (reference sequence). The CDR3 loop spans 19 amino acids. CDR3 nucleotides: TGTGCCAGTAGTACCCAGGACTATTTGGGGCACTTAGCCAAAAACATTCAGTACTTC. Its translation is CASSTQDYLGHLAKNIQYF.

The J gene is TRBJ2-3, the V gene TRBV7-8, with 8 bases identical to TRBD2. This CDR3 has 17 amino acids. Trimming cost V 3 bases and J 3 bases; bases outside gene matches: 11. Germline V gene lookup returns CDR1 SGHVS and CDR2 FQNEAQ. CDR3 nucleotides: TGTGCCAGCAGCTTCGCAGAAGGACTAGCTGGGACAGATACGCAGTATTTT. This sequence encodes CASSFAEGLAGTDTQYF.

The chain is built from TRBV19 and TRBJ1-6; unclear D gene. Germline V CDR1 and CDR2: LNHDA, SQIVND (reference sequence). V was pared by 7 bases and J by 4 bases, with 8 bases between. This CDR3 has 13 amino acids. The CDR3, as DNA: TGTGCCAGTACCCGGGATTATAATTCACCCCTCCACTTT. Residues: CASTRDYNSPLHF.

This chain uses TRBV19 with TRBJ2-7; the D gene is possibly TRBD1 (6 bases). The ends were cut back, 3 bases at V and 5 bases at J, with 11 bases in the middle. There are 13 residues in the CDR3. Germline V gene sequence: CDR1 LNHDA, CDR2 SQIVND (reference sequence). The CDR3 nucleotides read TGTGCCAGTAGTATTTCTGGGGGCCACGAGCAGTACTTC. Translating it yields CASSISGGHEQYF.

The CDR3 loop reads CASSYGGGSPYEQYF. The CDR3, as DNA: TGTGCCAGCAGTTACGGCGGGGGGTCTCCCTACGAGCAGTACTTC. V usage is TRBV6-5 and J usage is TRBJ2-7, with 8 nucleotides matching TRBD2. V shed 2 bases, J shed 2 bases, and the junction held 5 bases outside the gene matches. There are 15 residues in the CDR3. Germline V lookup: CDR1 MNHEY, CDR2 SVGAGI.

V is TRBV5-4 and J is TRBJ1-1, with 8 bases aligning to TRBD1. The junction had 3 bases not matched to a gene; V was cut back by 4 bases and J by 1 base. CDR1 and CDR2 from the germline V gene are SGHNT and YYREEE (reference sequence). This CDR3 spans 14 amino acids. The CDR3 loop is CASSQGTGNTEAFF. As DNA, the CDR3 is TGTGCCAGCAGCCAGGGGACAGGGAACACTGAAGCTTTCTTT.

The chain is built from TRBV9 and TRBJ1-2, with D unresolved. CDR1 is SGDLS, CDR2 YYNGEE, per germline. This CDR3 is built from 12 residues. Trimming removed 3 bases from V and 1 base from J, with 4 bases in between. The CDR3: CASSELNYGYTF. In DNA, the CDR3 is TGTGCCAGCAGCGAACTTAACTATGGCTACACCTTC.

The chain recombines TRBV28 with TRBJ1-2; 9 bases are shared with TRBD1. The junction had 9 bases not matched to a gene; V was cut back by 6 bases and J by 7 bases. The CDR3 spans 14 residues. Germline CDR1 is MDHEN and CDR2 is SYDVKM. In nucleotides, the CDR3 is TGTGCCAGCAGCCCGCGGGACAGGGCAACTGGCTACACCTTC. Residues: CASSPRDRATGYTF.

The chain combines TRBV7-2 with TRBJ2-7, with TRBD2 matching over 9 bases. Trimming removed 7 bases from V and 3 bases from J; junction bases left unmatched: 13. Germline V gene sequence: CDR1 SGHTA, CDR2 FQGNSA. The CDR3 is made up of 16 amino acids. The CDR3 nucleotides read TGTGCCAGCACCACCCCCGGAGTAGCGGGGGTCTACGAGCAGTACTTC. Its protein product is CASTTPGVAGVYEQYF. Drawing the rest from reference TRBV7-2 and TRBJ2-7, the complete variable domain is GAGVSQSPSNKVTEKGKDVELRCDPISGHTALYWYRQSLGQGLEFLIYFQGNSAPDKSGLPSDRFSAERTGGSVSTLTIQRTQQEDSAVYLCASTTPGVAGVYEQYFGPGTRLTVT.

V usage is TRBV19 and J usage is TRBJ1-5, with 9 bases aligning to TRBD1. V was pared by 3 bases and J by 4 bases, with 7 bases of the junction left unmatched. The CDR3 runs to 16 residues. Germline-derived CDR1 and CDR2 are LNHDA and SQIVND (reference sequence). Here the CDR3 DNA reads TGTGCCAGTAGTATTCTCGGACAGGGGCTAAATCAGCCCCAGCATTTT. It yields the protein CASSILGQGLNQPQHF.

The CDR3 loop reads CASIFYTNTEAFF. The DNA of the CDR3 is TGTGCCAGCATTTTTTACACGAACACTGAAGCTTTCTTT. The chain has TRBV6-1 and TRBJ1-1; unclear D gene. The CDR3 is 13 residues long. Germline V gene data show CDR1 as MNHNS and CDR2 as SASEGT. Trimming cost V 7 bases and J 1 base, with 10 bases left between them.

The rearrangement links TRBV25-1 to TRBJ1-2; D gene uncertain. V was cut by 3 bases and J by 2 bases, with 4 bases left in between. CDR1 is MGHDK, CDR2 SYGVNS, per germline. The length of the CDR3 is 12 residues. CDR3 loop: CASSDRNYGYTF. Written as DNA, the CDR3 is TGTGCCAGCAGTGACAGAAACTATGGCTACACCTTC.

The chain joins TRBV6-5 to TRBJ1-5; D uncertain. CDR1 is MNHEY, CDR2 SVGAGI, per germline. Trimming took 4 bases from V and 1 from J, leaving 5 bases between them. The CDR3 totals 13 residues. The CDR3 region is CASSSLSNQPQHF. Written as DNA, the CDR3 is TGTGCCAGCAGTTCCTTGAGCAATCAGCCCCAGCATTTT.

A remark on this clone: In the same sample, other DNA sequences code for this CDR3. The chain combines TRBV6-5 with TRBJ1-3; 9 nucleotides agree with TRBD1. Looked up from germline, CDR1 is MNHEY and CDR2 is SVGAGI. The length of the CDR3 is 15 residues. V lost 4 bases and J lost 4; bases outside the gene matches: 5. In nucleotides, the CDR3 is TGTGCCAGCAGTTCGGACAGGGGCTCCGGAAACACCATATATTTT. Residues: CASSSDRGSGNTIYF.

V usage is TRBV7-2 and J usage is TRBJ2-7, with 7 bases that match TRBD2. The CDR3 totals 15 residues. With V trimmed by 1 base and J by 7 bases, 10 bases remained unmatched. Germline values: CDR1 SGHTA, CDR2 FQGNSA. CDR3 protein: CASSLGGGGSPEQYF. Written as DNA, the CDR3 is TGTGCCAGCAGCTTAGGGGGCGGGGGATCTCCTGAGCAGTACTTC.

This rearrangement joins TRBV13 to TRBJ1-2; 7 positions match TRBD1. This CDR3 region has 16 residues. The trim removed 5 bases at V and 1 base at J, leaving 10 bases unmatched. CDR1 is PRHDT, CDR2 FYEKMQ, per germline (reference sequence). Written as DNA, the CDR3 is TGTGCCAGCAGCCCGAGGGGGACAGTCATTAACTATGGCTACACCTTC. The encoded protein is CASSPRGTVINYGYTF. The full variable domain, rest sourced from reference TRBV13 and TRBJ1-2, is AAGVIQSPRHLIKEKRETATLKCYPIPRHDTVYWYQQGPGQDPQFLISFYEKMQSDKGSIPDRFSAQQFSDYHSELNMSSLELGDSALYFCASSPRGTVINYGYTFGSGTRLTVV.

V and J are TRBV19 and TRBJ1-1; the match to TRBD1 covers 8 bases. Germline CDR1 reads LNHDA; CDR2 reads SQIVND (reference sequence). The CDR3 contains 16 residues. Trimming at V came to 4 bases and at J to 6 bases, leaving 13 bases not matched to a gene. The CDR3 region is CASSKARGRVFAEAFF. DNA of the CDR3: TGTGCCAGTAGTAAGGCCAGGGGGCGCGTATTCGCTGAAGCTTTCTTT.

The chain carries TRBV4-1 and TRBJ1-5, with a possible D match to TRBD1 (6 bases). CDR1 and CDR2 from the germline V gene are MGHRA and YSYEKL. The germline V and J ends were trimmed by 8 bases and 2 bases, with 10 bases remaining between them. CDR3 size: 13 residues. CDR3 DNA sequence: TGCGCCAGCGGTGAGGGGGGCAATCAGCCCCAGCATTTT. As protein: CASGEGGNQPQHF.